The 23 T cell receptor beta chains in this list originate from one sample, sequenced in a study. TCRdb re-analysed the RT-PCR reads in MiXCR, keeping a single row per CDR3 protein. The sample holds fewer than 800,000 distinct CDR3 sequences, over 12% seen once. The source material was memory CD4+ T cells from blood. These receptors all come from a female donor in good health, serving as a healthy control.

This chain uses TRBV12-3 or TRBV12-4 with TRBJ2-7, with D hard to call. The CDR3 spans 15 residues. The V end was cut by 4 bases, the J end by 2 bases, with 15 bases between. CDR3 DNA: TGTGCCAGCAGTTGGTCGGGTCCCCGCGCCTACGAGCAGTACTTC. Encoded protein: CASSWSGPRAYEQYF.

This clonotype turned up a few times. The chain combines TRBV5-1 with TRBJ2-5; 13 nucleotides match TRBD2. Trimming took 4 bases from V and 5 from J; bases not matched to a gene: 8. CDR1 is SGHRS, CDR2 YFSETQ, per germline. The CDR3 contains 16 residues. CDR3 region: CASSPRTSGSSETQYF. In nucleotides, the CDR3 is TGCGCCAGCAGCCCGAGGACTAGCGGGAGTAGTGAGACCCAGTACTTC. Based on the CDR3 plus reference TRBV5-1 and TRBJ2-5, the full variable domain is KAGVTQTPRYLIKTRGQQVTLSCSPISGHRSVSWYQQTPGQGLQFLFEYFSETQRNKGNFPGRFSGRQFSNSRSEMNVSTLELGDSALYLCASSPRTSGSSETQYFGPGTRLLVL.

This chain uses TRBV7-9 with TRBJ2-7; D possibly corresponds to TRBD2 (5 bases). The CDR3 spans 13 residues. V was trimmed by 5 bases and J by 6 bases, leaving 14 bases between them. Germline values: CDR1 SEHNR, CDR2 FQNEAQ (reference sequence). In DNA form, the CDR3 reads TGTGCCAGCAGCCCCGCAGTCGGGATCGAGCAGTACTTC. Encoded protein: CASSPAVGIEQYF. Combining the CDR3 with reference TRBV7-9 and TRBJ2-7 gives the whole variable domain DTGVSQNPRHKITKRGQNVTFRCDPISEHNRLYWYRQTLGQGPEFLTYFQNEAQLEKSRLLSDRFSAERPKGSFSTLEIQRTEQGDSAMYLCASSPAVGIEQYFGPGTRLTVT.

This rearrangement joins TRBV6-6 to TRBJ1-1; no reliable D call. CDR3 size: 13 residues. The germline gives CDR1 MNHNY, CDR2 SVGAGI (reference sequence). Trimming removed 6 bases at V and 1 base at J, with 9 bases between. CDR3 residues: CASRNSGNTEAFF. As DNA, the CDR3 is TGTGCCAGCAGGAATTCTGGGAACACTGAAGCTTTCTTT.

V gene TRBV28 combines with J gene TRBJ2-1; 12 bases fit TRBD2. Per germline, CDR1 MDHEN and CDR2 SYDVKM. Trimming removed 3 bases from V and 7 bases from J; junction bases left unmatched: 4. CDR3 length: 15 amino acids. The CDR3 is CASSLTSGRGNEQFF. For the CDR3, the DNA is TGTGCCAGCAGTTTGACTAGCGGGAGAGGAAATGAGCAGTTCTTC. The full variable domain, rest sourced from reference TRBV28 and TRBJ2-1, is DVKVTQSSRYLVKRTGEKVFLECVQDMDHENMFWYRQDPGLGLRLIYFSYDVKMKEKGDIPEGYSVSREKKERFSLILESASTNQTSMYLCASSLTSGRGNEQFFGPGTRLTVL.

The rearrangement links TRBV11-2 to TRBJ2-5; tentative D call: TRBD1 (5 bases). CDR1 and CDR2 (germline): SGHAT, FQNNGV. The CDR3 spans 16 residues. V lost 2 bases and J 2 bases, leaving 15 bases between the germline ends. The CDR3 loop reads CASSLQMGRVQETQYF. In DNA, the CDR3 is TGTGCCAGCAGCTTACAAATGGGCAGGGTACAAGAGACCCAGTACTTC.

The V and J genes are TRBV28 and TRBJ2-7; a weak D match, TRBD1 (6 bases). The CDR3 has 14 amino acids. Germline assignment: CDR1 MDHEN and CDR2 SYDVKM. V was shortened by 5 bases and J by 2 bases, with 13 bases between the two germline ends. This CDR3 reads CASSPQQGTYEQYF. The CDR3 coding sequence is TGTGCCAGCAGTCCTCAACAGGGTACCTACGAGCAGTACTTC.

This clonotype has more than one count but fewer than ten. The chain uses TRBV7-9 and TRBJ2-3; TRBD2 might be the D (6 bases). The CDR3 covers 15 residues. Germline values: CDR1 SEHNR, CDR2 FQNEAQ (reference sequence). V dropped 5 bases and J dropped 2 bases, with 14 bases sitting between them. The CDR3 DNA is TGTGCCAGCAGCCGGAGGGACGGATACACAGATACGCAGTATTTT. It codes for CASSRRDGYTDTQYF.

The sample holds a few counts of this clonotype. This chain links TRBV27 with TRBJ1-5; D is unresolved. This CDR3 is built from 14 residues. Deletions cut 6 bases from V and 0 bases from J, with 9 bases between. Germline CDR1 is MNHEY and CDR2 is SMNVEV (reference sequence). The CDR3 region is CASRGFYSNQPQHF. CDR3 DNA sequence: TGTGCCAGCAGGGGGTTCTATAGCAATCAGCCCCAGCATTTT.

This clonotype appeared a few times. The chain recombines TRBV24-1 with TRBJ2-3; D possibly corresponds to TRBD2 (6 bases). V lost 5 bases, J lost 4 bases, and 9 bases lay in between. CDR3 length: 13 amino acids. Germline loops: CDR1 KGHDR, CDR2 SFDVKD. CDR3 coding DNA: TGTGCCACCAGTGGTCGGAGGGCAGATACGCAGTATTTT. It translates to CATSGRRADTQYF.

The chain combines TRBV4-1 with TRBJ1-1; no clear D. Trimming took off 0 bases at V and 3 bases at J, with 11 bases between the two ends. The CDR3 totals 15 residues. CDR1 and CDR2 from the germline V gene are MGHRA and YSYEKL. CDR3 region: CASSQETKGHTEAFF. CDR3 in DNA: TGCGCCAGCAGCCAAGAGACGAAGGGCCACACTGAAGCTTTCTTT.

The CDR3 DNA reads TGTGCCAGCTCACCTGAATTGAGGTGGACGAACACTGAAGCTTTCTTT. Translation: CASSPELRWTNTEAFF. The V call is TRBV18, the J call TRBJ1-1; D not certain. V lost 3 bases and J lost 1, with 15 bases in between. The CDR3 has 16 amino acids. From germline, CDR1 is KGHSH and CDR2 LQKENI.

This clonotype was counted a few times. The V call is TRBV20-1, the J call TRBJ2-7; no clear D. There are 13 residues in the CDR3. Trimming pared 6 bases from V and 3 bases from J, leaving 15 bases between. Per the germline V gene, CDR1 is DFQATT and CDR2 is SNEGSKA (reference sequence). CDR3 in DNA: TGCAGTGCCAGCAATGGGCAGGACTACGAGCAGTACTTC. This encodes CSASNGQDYEQYF.

This chain connects TRBV28 to TRBJ1-4; D is ambiguous. The CDR3 runs to 12 residues. V was clipped by 10 bases and J by 7 bases, with 13 bases between them. Germline values: CDR1 MDHEN, CDR2 SYDVKM. CDR3: CATIGGTEKLFF. The CDR3 nucleotides read TGTGCCACTATCGGTGGCACTGAAAAACTGTTTTTT. Looking up the rest from reference TRBV28 and TRBJ1-4 gives the full variable domain: DVKVTQSSRYLVKRTGEKVFLECVQDMDHENMFWYRQDPGLGLRLIYFSYDVKMKEKGDIPEGYSVSREKKERFSLILESASTNQTSMYLCATIGGTEKLFFGSGTQLSVL.

This clonotype appeared a single time. This chain connects TRBV28 to TRBJ1-1, with 9 bases that match TRBD1. V dropped 3 bases and J dropped 5; count of bases not matched to a gene: 4. CDR3 size: 14 residues. Germline values: CDR1 MDHEN, CDR2 SYDVKM. The CDR3 reads CASSFGQGKTEAFF. The CDR3 DNA follows: TGTGCCAGCAGTTTCGGACAGGGGAAGACTGAAGCTTTCTTT.

This clonotype was seen a few times. The chain uses TRBV20-1 and TRBJ2-1, with 10 bases identical to TRBD2. The germline CDR1 and CDR2 sequences are DFQATT and SNEGSKA (reference sequence). The CDR3 spans 16 residues. V trimming: 0 bases; J trimming: 4 bases; junction bases outside the gene matches: 6. This chain's CDR3 is CSARDGSGGEYNEQFF. The DNA for the CDR3 is TGCAGTGCTAGAGATGGGAGCGGGGGGGAATACAATGAGCAGTTCTTC.

This clonotype was seen a few times. The J gene is TRBJ2-7, the V gene TRBV27; TRBD1 aligns across 7 bases. V gave up 6 bases and J gave up 2 bases; unmatched junction bases: 10. There are 15 residues in the CDR3. Germline-derived CDR1 and CDR2 are MNHEY and SMNVEV (reference sequence). The CDR3 here is CASSLQGNQAYEQYF. CDR3 in DNA: TGTGCCAGCAGCCTACAGGGGAATCAGGCCTACGAGCAGTACTTC.

This clonotype appeared many times. The V gene is TRBV5-8, the J gene TRBJ2-1; 7 bases fit TRBD2. Looked up from germline, CDR1 is SGHTS and CDR2 is YDEGEE. V was clipped by 0 bases and J by 0 bases; unmatched bases: 3. The CDR3 extends over 16 amino acids. This CDR3 reads CASSLAGGSSYNEQFF. The DNA of the CDR3 is TGTGCCAGCAGCTTGGCCGGCGGGAGCTCCTACAATGAGCAGTTCTTC.

This clonotype was counted ten times or more. The chain joins TRBV18 to TRBJ2-7; 9 bases line up with TRBD1. The CDR3 has 17 residues. V was pared by 2 bases and J by 5 bases, with 13 bases of the junction left unmatched. The germline V gene encodes CDR1 KGHSH and CDR2 LQKENI. DNA for the CDR3: TGTGCCAGCTCACCAAGGAATCGCATCGGACAGGGGAACGAGCAGTACTTC. Translated, it gives CASSPRNRIGQGNEQYF.

This clonotype came up many times. This chain joins TRBV6-5 and TRBJ2-7; 13 bases agree with TRBD2. The CDR3 has 18 residues. The germline V gene encodes CDR1 MNHEY and CDR2 SVGAGI. J gave up 2 bases and V 0 bases, and 7 bases lay outside the gene matches. The CDR3 is CASSYSRLAGGLAYEQYF. CDR3 DNA sequence: TGTGCCAGCAGTTACTCGAGACTAGCGGGAGGTCTAGCCTACGAGCAGTACTTC.

The chain combines TRBV20-1 with TRBJ2-6, with TRBD1 as a possible D gene (6 bases). The germline CDR1 and CDR2 sequences are DFQATT and SNEGSKA (reference sequence). Trimming left V 6 bases short and J 4 bases short, with 16 bases between. The CDR3 spans 15 residues. Written as DNA, the CDR3 is TGCAGTGCCAATCCTTCAGGGGCGGGGGCCAACGTCCTGACTTTC. Its protein product is CSANPSGAGANVLTF.

This clonotype was seen many times. The rearrangement joins TRBV18 to TRBJ2-7; 11 bases map to TRBD2. V dropped 2 bases and J dropped 3; count of bases not matched to a gene: 6. Germline assignment: CDR1 KGHSH and CDR2 LQKENI. The CDR3 is 16 amino acids. As DNA, the CDR3 is TGTGCCAGCTCACCAAGCCTAGCGGGAGGTAACTACGAGCAGTACTTC. Translated: CASSPSLAGGNYEQYF.

This clonotype has just a few counts. The V gene is TRBV6-2 or TRBV6-3, the J gene TRBJ2-1, with D uncertain. V gave up 2 bases and J gave up 12 bases, with 17 bases separating them. The CDR3 covers 14 residues. Germline CDR1 MNHEY, CDR2 SVGEGT. CDR3 in amino acids: CASSYPQSSQVQFF. The CDR3 DNA follows: TGTGCCAGCAGTTACCCCCAGAGTTCTCAAGTGCAGTTCTTC.